This TCR beta chain was documented in a study of cytotoxic CD8 clonotypes in ibrutinib-treated CLL. Overall study context: Among patients, some 24 responded partially and 2 completely; 15 or so then stayed remitted and roughly 12 progressed after median approximately 72 months. General study results and limits: Treatment left the uncommon public clonotypes either contracted or stable in frequency. Higher circulating CD8+ T-cell counts strongly accompanied higher baseline clonality, above age-matched healthy donors.

The data were produced by immunoSEQ multiplex PCR, yet TCRdb's version contains in-frame clones alone and is incomplete. The table has about 28,000 clones, 55% to 65% seen once. Turning to this clone: What it binds is unknown.

CDR1 is MNHNY and CDR2 is SVGAGI in the germline V gene (reference sequence). V lost 1 base, J lost 0 bases, and 11 bases lay in between. The CDR3 spans 16 residues. The gene calls are TRBV6-6 and TRBJ2-3, with D perhaps matching TRBD1 or TRBD2 (5 bases each). The sample was PBMCs, taken before ibrutinib treatment. This TCR derives from a human donor with chronic lymphocytic leukemia. CDR3 DNA sequence: TGTGCCAGCAGTTACTTGGGGGAAGCTAGCACAGATACGCAGTATTTT. The encoded protein is CASSYLGEASTDTQYF.